One T cell receptor (beta chain) is described in this entry. Some clones are missing from TCRdb's copy, which holds only in-frame ones; the method was immunoSEQ multiplex PCR. The sample yields 200,000 to 250,000 clones, approximately 82% seen once. Germline V CDR1 and CDR2: SGDLS, YYNGEE. The junction had 7 bases not matched to a gene; V was cut back by 0 bases and J by 7 bases. The CDR3 has 16 amino acids. The record originates from a study of blood T cell repertoires in COVID-19. The J gene is TRBJ2-1, the V gene TRBV9; 10 nucleotides agree with TRBD2. This receptor was obtained from a woman older than 75 with acute or convalescent COVID-19. The material sequenced was peripheral blood. The CDR3 DNA is TGTGCCAGCAGCGTAGTGTTTAGCGGGGGGATGAATGAGCAGTTCTTC. As protein: CASSVVFSGGMNEQFF.